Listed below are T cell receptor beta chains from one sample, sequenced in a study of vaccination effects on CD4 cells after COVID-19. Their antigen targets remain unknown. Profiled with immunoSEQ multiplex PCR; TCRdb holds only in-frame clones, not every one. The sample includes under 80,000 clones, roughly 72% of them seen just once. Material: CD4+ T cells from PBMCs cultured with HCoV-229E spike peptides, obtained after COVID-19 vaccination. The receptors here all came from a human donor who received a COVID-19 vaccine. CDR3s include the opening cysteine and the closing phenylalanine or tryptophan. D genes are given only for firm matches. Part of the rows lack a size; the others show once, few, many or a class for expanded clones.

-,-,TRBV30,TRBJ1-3,CAWSPVGRTGNTIYF,TGTGCCTGGAGTCCCGTCGGCCGAACCGGAAACACCATATATTTT
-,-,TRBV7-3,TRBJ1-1,CASSLTSSGPLRNTEAFF,TGTGCCAGCAGCTTAACCTCATCGGGGCCACTGAGGAACACTGAAGCTTTCTTT
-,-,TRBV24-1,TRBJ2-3,CATSDGQGGTDTQYF,TGTGCCACCAGTGACGGTCAGGGAGGCACAGATACGCAGTATTTT
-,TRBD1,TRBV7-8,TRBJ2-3,CASSLGLGQGPDTQYF,TGTGCCAGCAGCTTAGGTTTGGGACAGGGTCCAGATACGCAGTATTTT
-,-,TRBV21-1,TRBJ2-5,CASSKGTMIETQYF,TGTGCCAGCAGCAAAGGAACCATGATCGAGACCCAGTACTTC
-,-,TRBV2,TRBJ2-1,CASSDRRADEQFF,TGTGCCAGCAGTGATAGGCGTGCGGATGAGCAGTTCTTC
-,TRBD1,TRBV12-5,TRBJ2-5,CASGYPGQGARETQYF,TGTGCTAGTGGATACCCGGGACAGGGGGCCCGGGAGACCCAGTACTTC
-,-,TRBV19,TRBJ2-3,CASSGGTLPDTQYF,TGTGCCAGTAGTGGAGGGACCCTCCCAGATACGCAGTATTTT
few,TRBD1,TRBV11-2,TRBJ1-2,CASSQQRQGYGYTF,TGTGCCAGCAGTCAACAAAGACAGGGGTATGGCTACACCTTC
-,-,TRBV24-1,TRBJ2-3,CATSDRRRTDTQYF,TGTGCCACCAGTGACCGCCGGCGCACAGATACGCAGTATTTT
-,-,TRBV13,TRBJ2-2,CASSLAGPNTGELFF,TGTGCCAGCAGCTTAGCCGGGCCGAACACCGGGGAGCTGTTTTTT
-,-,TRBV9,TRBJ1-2,CASSVDGDYGYTF,TGTGCCAGCAGCGTAGATGGGGACTATGGCTACACCTTC
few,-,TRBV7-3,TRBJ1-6,CASSLSPGNSPLHF,TGTGCCAGCAGCTTATCACCGGGTAATTCACCCCTCCACTTT
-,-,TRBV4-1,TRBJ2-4,CASSQVSSSTFQYF,TGCGCCAGCAGCCAAGTTAGTTCCTCAACATTTCAGTACTTC
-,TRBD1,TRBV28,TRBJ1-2,CASSPRDRVNYGYTF,TGTGCCAGCAGTCCCCGGGACAGGGTAAACTATGGCTACACCTTC
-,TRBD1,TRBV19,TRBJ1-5,CASTKTGGGNQPQHF,TGTGCCAGTACTAAGACAGGGGGCGGCAATCAGCCCCAGCATTTT
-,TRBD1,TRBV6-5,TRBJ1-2,CASSTGQGAYGYTF,TGTGCCAGCAGTACGGGACAGGGGGCCTATGGCTACACCTTC
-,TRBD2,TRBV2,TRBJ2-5,CASSQTGTSGGARETQYF,TGTGCCAGCAGTCAGACCGGGACTAGCGGGGGGGCGAGAGAGACCCAGTACTTC
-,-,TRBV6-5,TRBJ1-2,CASRPGGSYGYTF,TGTGCCAGCAGACCGGGGGGGAGCTATGGCTACACCTTC
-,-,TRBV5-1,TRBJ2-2,CASSKSGPNTGELFF,TGCGCCAGCAGCAAGAGCGGCCCGAACACCGGGGAGCTGTTTTTT
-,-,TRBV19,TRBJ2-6,CASLGLSGANVLTF,TGTGCCAGTCTGGGTTTATCTGGGGCCAACGTCCTGACTTTC
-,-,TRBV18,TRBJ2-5,CASSPGDWETQYF,TGTGCCAGCTCACCAGGAGATTGGGAGACCCAGTACTTC
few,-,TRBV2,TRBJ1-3,CASSEGPRSGNTIYF,TGTGCCAGCAGTGAAGGTCCGAGATCTGGAAACACCATATATTTT
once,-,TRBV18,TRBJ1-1,CASSPPGRQGEAFF,TGTGCCAGCTCACCACCGGGACGGCAAGGTGAAGCTTTCTTT
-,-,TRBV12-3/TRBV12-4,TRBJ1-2,CASSTRRYGYTF,TGTGCCAGCAGTACCCGTAGGTATGGCTACACCTTC
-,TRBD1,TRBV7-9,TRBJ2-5,CASSSGQGYGETQYF,TGTGCCAGCAGCTCGGGACAGGGGTACGGAGAGACCCAGTACTTC
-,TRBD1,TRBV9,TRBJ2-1,CASSVSGQNYNEQFF,TGTGCCAGCAGCGTATCGGGACAGAACTACAATGAGCAGTTCTTC
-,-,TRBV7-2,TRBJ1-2,CASSSQGGGRSYGYTF,TGTGCCAGCAGCTCCCAAGGGGGGGGGCGAAGCTATGGCTACACCTTC
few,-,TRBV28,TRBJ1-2,CASSPLRYGYTF,TGTGCCAGCAGTCCTCTCCGCTATGGCTACACCTTC
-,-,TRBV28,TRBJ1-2,CASSRLTGNNYGYTF,TGTGCCAGCAGCCGGCTTACAGGGAATAACTATGGCTACACCTTC
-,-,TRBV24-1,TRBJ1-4,CATSDANPGGLEKLFF,TGTGCCACCAGTGACGCCAACCCGGGGGGGTTGGAAAAACTGTTTTTT
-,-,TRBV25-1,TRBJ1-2,CASSKGYGYTF,TGTGCCAGCAGTAAAGGTTATGGCTACACCTTC
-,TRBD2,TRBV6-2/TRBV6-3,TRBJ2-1,CASSARGGYNEQFF,TGTGCCAGCAGCGCGCGGGGGGGATACAATGAGCAGTTCTTC
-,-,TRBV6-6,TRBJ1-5,CASRTQDHQPQHF,TGTGCCAGCAGAACACAGGACCATCAGCCCCAGCATTTT
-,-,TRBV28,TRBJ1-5,CASNQGGQPQHF,TGTGCCAGCAATCAGGGAGGGCAGCCCCAGCATTTT
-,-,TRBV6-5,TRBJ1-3,CASYTPSSGNTIYF,TGTGCCAGTTACACACCGAGCTCTGGAAACACCATATATTTT
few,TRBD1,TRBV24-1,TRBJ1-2,CATSPGGYRYTF,TGTGCCACCAGTCCAGGGGGCTATCGCTACACCTTC
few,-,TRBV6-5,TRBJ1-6,CASSYSGGRPPLHF,TGTGCCAGCAGTTACTCCGGAGGGAGGCCACCCCTCCACTTT
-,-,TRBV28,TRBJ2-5,CASSFRGARRETQYF,TGTGCCAGCAGTTTTCGGGGGGCCCGCCGGGAGACCCAGTACTTC
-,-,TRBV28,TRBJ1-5,CASSLGRGRGNQPQHF,TGTGCCAGCAGTTTAGGGAGAGGACGGGGAAATCAGCCCCAGCATTTT
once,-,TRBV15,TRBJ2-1,CATSRGLETPTNEQFF,TGTGCCACCAGCAGAGGCCTAGAAACCCCCACCAATGAGCAGTTCTTC
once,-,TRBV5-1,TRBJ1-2,CASSLVAGVANYGYTF,TGCGCCAGCAGCTTGGTTGCGGGGGTAGCAAACTATGGCTACACCTTC
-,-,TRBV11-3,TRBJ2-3,CASSPRETDTQYF,TGTGCCAGCAGCCCGCGAGAGACAGATACGCAGTATTTT
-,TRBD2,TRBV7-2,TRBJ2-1,CASSAEGTSNDEQFF,TGTGCCAGCAGCGCGGAGGGGACTAGCAACGATGAGCAGTTCTTC
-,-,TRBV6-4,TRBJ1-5,CASSWGENQPQHF,TGTGCCAGCAGTTGGGGGGAAAATCAGCCCCAGCATTTT
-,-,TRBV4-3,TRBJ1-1,CASSPLGYTEAFF,TGCGCCAGCAGCCCGCTGGGGTACACTGAAGCTTTCTTT
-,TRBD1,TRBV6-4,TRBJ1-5,CASSRDSNQPQHF,TGTGCCAGCTCTCGGGACAGTAATCAGCCCCAGCATTTT
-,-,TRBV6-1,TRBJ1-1,CASSDSWGNTEAFF,TGTGCCAGCAGTGATTCCTGGGGAAACACTGAAGCTTTCTTT
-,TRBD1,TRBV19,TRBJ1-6,CASRGDRGYLSPLHF,TGTGCCAGTAGAGGAGACAGGGGTTACCTTTCACCCCTCCACTTT
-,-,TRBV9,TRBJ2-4,CASSPRLAKNIQYF,TGTGCCAGCAGCCCTAGACTAGCCAAAAACATTCAGTACTTC
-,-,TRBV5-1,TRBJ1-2,CASSLGRGRNYGYTF,TGCGCCAGCAGCTTGGGGAGGGGTCGGAACTATGGCTACACCTTC
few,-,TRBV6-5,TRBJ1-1,CASSSIQGTEAFF,TGTGCCAGCAGTTCCATTCAGGGCACTGAAGCTTTCTTT
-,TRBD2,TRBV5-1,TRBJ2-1,CASKASGGDNEQFF,TGCGCCAGCAAGGCTAGCGGGGGAGACAATGAGCAGTTCTTC
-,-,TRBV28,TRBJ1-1,CASSLRSGRARSTEAFF,TGTGCCAGCAGTTTACGATCGGGGCGGGCGCGGAGCACTGAAGCTTTCTTT
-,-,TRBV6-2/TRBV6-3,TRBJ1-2,CASSRPGGSEGYTF,TGTGCCAGCAGTAGGCCCGGGGGCTCGGAGGGCTACACCTTC